The 27 T cell receptor beta chains below come from one sample, sequenced in a study of cytomegalovirus exposure and HLA in healthy donors. Only in-frame clones appear in the TCRdb table, and some are missing; sequencing was by immunoSEQ multiplex PCR. The table has about 190,000 clones, around 84% seen once. What was sequenced was PBMCs. The source is a man younger than 30 in good health and CMV-seropositive.

This chain connects TRBV27 to TRBJ2-1; 15 nucleotides line up with TRBD2. The CDR3 length is 17 residues. V trimming: 5 bases; J trimming: 1 base; junction bases outside the gene matches: 3. Germline CDR1 and CDR2: MNHEY and SMNVEV (reference sequence). The CDR3 DNA reads as TGTGCCAGCAGTCCCGGGACTAGCGGGAGGTCCTACAATGAGCAGTTCTTC. Translated, it gives CASSPGTSGRSYNEQFF.

The chain has TRBV11-2 and TRBJ2-7, with 7 bases aligning to TRBD2. This CDR3 region has 16 residues. Trimming took 4 bases from V and 2 from J; bases not matched to a gene: 11. From germline, CDR1 is SGHAT and CDR2 FQNNGV. CDR3 loop: CASSSLSGTIPYEQYF. CDR3 coding DNA: TGTGCCAGCAGCTCCTTATCCGGGACTATTCCCTACGAGCAGTACTTC.

The gene calls are TRBV5-1 and TRBJ1-2, with TRBD1 matching over 10 bases. This CDR3 is built from 14 residues. Germline V gene data show CDR1 as SGHRS and CDR2 as YFSETQ. V shed 2 bases, J shed 5 bases, and the junction held 3 bases outside the gene matches. DNA of the CDR3: TGCGCCAGCAGCTTAGGGGACAGGGGTTATGGCTACACCTTC. Translated: CASSLGDRGYGYTF.

The table lists this clone with a count of one. This chain links TRBV6-1 with TRBJ1-3; D remains unclear. The V and J ends lost 4 bases and 4 bases respectively, with 11 bases between them. This CDR3 has 14 amino acids. Looked up from germline, CDR1 is MNHNS and CDR2 is SASEGT. The CDR3 loop is CASSGRPGGNTIYF. In DNA form, the CDR3 reads TGTGCCAGCAGTGGTCGGCCGGGGGGAAACACCATATATTTT.

This chain connects TRBV2 to TRBJ2-6; D call uncertain. The CDR3 totals 15 residues. V was trimmed by 7 bases and J by 1 base, leaving 11 bases between them. From germline, CDR1 is SNHLY and CDR2 FYNNEI. CDR3 in DNA: TGTGCCAGCAACCCTATAAGTTCTGGGGCCAACGTCCTGACTTTC. Amino acids: CASNPISSGANVLTF.

This chain joins TRBV30 and TRBJ2-5; 8 positions agree with TRBD1. The CDR3 extends over 16 amino acids. The V gene end was trimmed by 1 base and the J gene end by 1 base; junction bases not matched to a gene: 8. Germline-derived CDR1 and CDR2 are GTSNPN and SVGIG (reference sequence). CDR3 region: CAWSDGPQGAQETQYF. CDR3 nucleotides: TGTGCCTGGAGTGACGGCCCCCAGGGGGCCCAAGAGACCCAGTACTTC.

This chain uses TRBV2 with TRBJ1-4; D gene unclear. CDR1 is SNHLY and CDR2 is FYNNEI in the germline V gene. This CDR3 is 15 amino acids long. The ends were cut back, 4 bases at V and 5 bases at J, with 14 bases in the middle. The CDR3 reads CASSASGGENEKLFF. CDR3 DNA: TGTGCCAGCAGTGCGTCGGGTGGCGAGAATGAAAAACTGTTTTTT. Full variable domain (missing parts from reference TRBV2 and TRBJ1-4): EPEVTQTPSHQVTQMGQEVILRCVPISNHLYFYWYRQILGQKVEFLVSFYNNEISEKSEIFDDQFSVERPDGSNFTLKIRSTKLEDSAMYFCASSASGGENEKLFFGSGTQLSVL.

The chain recombines TRBV30 with TRBJ2-7; 12 bases agree with TRBD1. The CDR3 is made up of 14 amino acids. The V gene end was trimmed by 7 bases and the J gene end by 8 bases; junction bases not matched to a gene: 12. Germline values: CDR1 GTSNPN, CDR2 SVGIG (reference sequence). Here the CDR3 reads CASSSPGQGAKQYF. CDR3 DNA: TGTGCCTCCTCATCCCCGGGACAGGGGGCGAAGCAGTACTTC.

This rearrangement joins TRBV19 to TRBJ1-1; TRBD1 matches 8 bases. Unmatched junction bases numbered 4, after V lost 4 bases and J lost 3 bases. Germline CDR1 is LNHDA and CDR2 is SQIVND (reference sequence). CDR3 length: 14 amino acids. This CDR3 is CASSRRQGYTEAFF. The CDR3 coding sequence is TGTGCCAGTAGTAGGAGACAGGGGTACACTGAAGCTTTCTTT.

V gene TRBV11-2 combines with J gene TRBJ1-4, with D possibly TRBD1 on 6 matching bases. CDR1 and CDR2 (germline): SGHAT, FQNNGV. V shed 2 bases and J shed 8 bases, with 15 bases lying between them. The CDR3 contains 15 residues. CDR3 DNA: TGTGCCAGCAGCTTAAAGGGGGGGGCTCAGGAAAAACTGTTTTTT. Amino acids: CASSLKGGAQEKLFF.

This clone has only a few counts. The chain is built from TRBV27 and TRBJ2-7; no definite D call. Germline V lookup: CDR1 MNHEY, CDR2 SMNVEV (reference sequence). The CDR3 has 13 residues. Trimming shortened V by 3 bases and J by 4 bases, and 10 bases separated the two germline ends. CDR3: CASSFLVSYEQYF. DNA of the CDR3: TGTGCCAGCAGTTTTCTAGTTTCTTACGAGCAGTACTTC.

This sequence joins TRBV4-2 and TRBJ2-5, with 10 bases lining up with TRBD2. V lost 1 base and J lost 2; bases outside the gene matches: 1. The CDR3 contains 15 residues. The germline V gene has CDR1 LGHNA and CDR2 YNFKEQ. In nucleotides, the CDR3 is TGTGCCAGCAGCCAAGCAGCGGGAGGGCAAGAGACCCAGTACTTC. Protein product: CASSQAAGGQETQYF.

J is TRBJ2-5 and V is TRBV5-6; D not resolved. The CDR3 is 13 amino acids. Trimming shortened V by 0 bases and J by 5 bases, and 8 bases separated the two germline ends. Germline V gene lookup returns CDR1 SGHDT and CDR2 YYEEEE. As DNA, the CDR3 is TGTGCCAGCAGCTTGGACGCCGGGGAGACCCAGTACTTC. It codes for CASSLDAGETQYF.

The CDR3 region is CASSSGLAARTDTQYF. CDR3 sequence (DNA): TGTGCCAGCAGCAGCGGACTAGCGGCCCGCACAGATACGCAGTATTTT. The chain recombines TRBV7-6 with TRBJ2-3; 10 bases fit TRBD2. The germline V gene has CDR1 SGHVS and CDR2 FNYEAQ. Trimming cost V 5 bases and J 1 base; bases outside gene matches: 6. The CDR3 consists of 16 residues.

The chain combines TRBV2 with TRBJ1-5, with D maybe TRBD1 (6 bases). Germline values: CDR1 SNHLY, CDR2 FYNNEI. Trimming took 6 bases from V and 6 from J, leaving 21 bases between them. The CDR3 runs to 16 residues. CDR3 nucleotide sequence: TGTGCCAGCAGAGAAAACACAGGGCGGGGGAGTCAGCCCCAGCATTTT. Its translation is CASRENTGRGSQPQHF.

The chain employs TRBV19 and TRBJ2-2, with TRBD1 as a possible D gene (5 bases). V dropped 3 bases and J dropped 8 bases, with 13 bases sitting between them. Per the germline V gene, CDR1 is LNHDA and CDR2 is SQIVND (reference sequence). The CDR3 contains 14 residues. CDR3 DNA sequence: TGTGCCAGTAGTATTCTGGGGCAGGTAGGGGAGCTGTTTTTT. It is translated as CASSILGQVGELFF.

This chain connects TRBV6-5 to TRBJ1-1; tentatively, D is TRBD1 (5 bases). Germline V gene data show CDR1 as MNHEY and CDR2 as SVGAGI. The CDR3 runs to 13 residues. V lost 6 bases and J lost 8, with 16 bases in between. Here the CDR3 DNA reads TGTGCCAGCAGCCCCCTGGAGGGGACCGAAGCTTTCTTT. It is translated as CASSPLEGTEAFF.

The CDR3 reads CATSRDPGGKNEQFF. The CDR3, as DNA: TGTGCCACCAGCAGAGATCCCGGGGGGAAGAATGAGCAGTTCTTC. The V gene is TRBV15, the J gene TRBJ2-1; TRBD2 aligns across 7 bases. The CDR3 consists of 15 residues. V was pared by 0 bases and J by 7 bases, with 6 bases of the junction left unmatched. From germline, CDR1 is LNHNV and CDR2 YYDKDF (reference sequence).

The CDR3 here is CASKKRGTGEGNQPQHF. The DNA for the CDR3 is TGTGCCAGCAAAAAACGGGGAACAGGGGAAGGGAATCAGCCCCAGCATTTT. The chain links TRBV27 to TRBJ1-5, with 7 bases fitting TRBD1. V trimming: 7 bases; J trimming: 4 bases; junction bases outside the gene matches: 16. This CDR3 has 17 residues. The germline V gene encodes CDR1 MNHEY and CDR2 SMNVEV (reference sequence).

Written as DNA, the CDR3 is TGTGCCAGCAGTACGTCTAGCGGGAGTATGGAGACCCAGTACTTC. Protein product: CASSTSSGSMETQYF. The V and J genes are TRBV6-1 and TRBJ2-5; 10 bases agree with TRBD2. Trimming removed 5 bases from V and 5 bases from J; junction bases left unmatched: 8. Germline V gene lookup returns CDR1 MNHNS and CDR2 SASEGT. CDR3 size: 15 residues.

The chain employs TRBV30 and TRBJ2-1, with 7 bases identical to TRBD2. The CDR3 length is 12 residues. J was trimmed by 7 bases and V by 2 bases; bases with no gene match: 2. Germline V gene lookup returns CDR1 GTSNPN and CDR2 SVGIG (reference sequence). DNA of the CDR3: TGTGCCTGGAGTATGGGGGGGAATGAGCAGTTCTTC. Translation: CAWSMGGNEQFF.

V is TRBV4-3 and J is TRBJ2-7; 12 bases are a match to TRBD2. The CDR3 is 17 amino acids. V trimming: 0 bases; J trimming: 7 bases; junction bases outside the gene matches: 10. Germline values: CDR1 LGHNA, CDR2 YSLEER. The CDR3 coding sequence is TGCGCCAGCAGCCAAGATGCTAGCGGGAGGGTTACGGGGGAGCAGTACTTC. Translating it yields CASSQDASGRVTGEQYF.

There are a few counts of this clone. The chain is built from TRBV25-1 and TRBJ2-7, with 7 bases that match TRBD1. CDR3 length: 13 residues. Trimming at V came to 5 bases and at J to 3 bases, leaving 4 bases not matched to a gene. Germline lookup yields CDR1 MGHDK and CDR2 SYGVNS. The chain's CDR3 is CASSRDSGYEQYF. CDR3 in DNA: TGTGCCAGCAGTAGGGACAGCGGCTACGAGCAGTACTTC.

The V call is TRBV4-3, the J call TRBJ2-1, with TRBD2 matching over 9 bases. Germline CDR1 LGHNA, CDR2 YSLEER. The CDR3 length is 15 residues. The V and J ends lost 6 bases and 5 bases, in that order; junction bases with no gene match: 8. CDR3 coding DNA: TGCGCCAGCAGTACTAGCGGGTCCCCTCACAATGAGCAGTTCTTC. As protein: CASSTSGSPHNEQFF.

This chain joins TRBV6-4 and TRBJ2-3, with 9 nucleotides matching TRBD2. Germline CDR1 MRHNA, CDR2 SNTAGT. This CDR3 has 16 residues. V shed 0 bases and J 3 bases; nucleotides not matched to a gene: 4. The CDR3 loop reads CASSDSGGGATDTQYF. The CDR3 DNA is TGTGCCAGCAGTGACTCAGGCGGGGGGGCGACAGATACGCAGTATTTT.

This clone was recorded at least ten times. V usage is TRBV20-1 and J usage is TRBJ1-5, with D uncertain. V dropped 3 bases and J dropped 8 bases, with 8 bases sitting between them. There are 11 residues in the CDR3. From germline, CDR1 is DFQATT and CDR2 SNEGSKA (reference sequence). CDR3 amino acids: CSARAQEPQHF. The CDR3 DNA reads as TGCAGTGCTAGGGCCCAGGAGCCCCAGCATTTT.

This clone was observed a few times. The chain joins TRBV6-5 to TRBJ1-2; D is unresolved. V was pared by 2 bases and J by 8 bases, with 6 bases between. This CDR3 comprises 11 residues. Per the germline V gene, CDR1 is MNHEY and CDR2 is SVGAGI. CDR3 residues: CASSYEGGYTF. CDR3 DNA sequence: TGTGCCAGCAGTTACGAGGGCGGCTACACCTTC.